Described below is a single T cell receptor (beta chain) sequence and its context. The record originates from a study of identical twins. The J segment lost 1 base and the V segment lost 2 bases, leaving 2 bases of the junction unmatched. The germline CDR1 and CDR2 sequences are MGHRA and YSYEKL. The CDR3 length is 15 residues. Addition of a universal primer site occurred through template switching, and cDNA carried unique molecular identifiers. MiXCR was run by TCRdb on the 5' RACE reads, yielding one entry per CDR3 protein. The data show fewer than 500,000 distinct CDR3 sequences, 13% to 15% seen once. These data are also associated with another study on yellow fever vaccine responses in identical twins.

The V call is TRBV4-1, the J call TRBJ2-7; TRBD2 aligns across 10 bases. Specimen: CD4+ T cells sorted from blood. The sequence was obtained from a woman aged 18-29 years in good health. Written as DNA, the CDR3 is TGCGCCAGCAGCCAACCTAGCGGGAGATCCTACGAGCAGTACTTC. It encodes CASSQPSGRSYEQYF.